This TCR beta chain was sequenced during a study of blood T cell repertoires in COVID-19. Study overall: Samples taken during acute and convalescent COVID-19 were collected in the United States, Italy and Spain. Sample material is recorded as cDNA or gDNA derived from T cells, B-cell-depleted T cells, or PBMCs.

CDR3 size: 17 residues. Germline V gene data show CDR1 as MGHRA and CDR2 as YSYEKL. Deletions cut 0 bases from V and 0 bases from J, with 12 bases between. Per the original data handling: Reference gene primer amplification yielded estimated nucleated cell counts. This table comes from immunoSEQ multiplex PCR, and its TCRdb copy is limited to in-frame clones, with some not included. V and J calls and clone size are as listed in that table; D and trimming were resolved from the DNA. The sample has 95,000 to 150,000 clones; approximately 77% are singletons. This clone appeared a few times. The sequence was obtained from a human donor in a cohort sampled during active COVID-19. Material: peripheral blood. The rearrangement joins TRBV4-1 to TRBJ1-5; weak D call: TRBD1 (5 bases). CDR3 sequence (DNA): TGCGCCAGCAGCCAAGAGGCCAGGGCTTATAGCAATCAGCCCCAGCATTTT. It codes for CASSQEARAYSNQPQHF.